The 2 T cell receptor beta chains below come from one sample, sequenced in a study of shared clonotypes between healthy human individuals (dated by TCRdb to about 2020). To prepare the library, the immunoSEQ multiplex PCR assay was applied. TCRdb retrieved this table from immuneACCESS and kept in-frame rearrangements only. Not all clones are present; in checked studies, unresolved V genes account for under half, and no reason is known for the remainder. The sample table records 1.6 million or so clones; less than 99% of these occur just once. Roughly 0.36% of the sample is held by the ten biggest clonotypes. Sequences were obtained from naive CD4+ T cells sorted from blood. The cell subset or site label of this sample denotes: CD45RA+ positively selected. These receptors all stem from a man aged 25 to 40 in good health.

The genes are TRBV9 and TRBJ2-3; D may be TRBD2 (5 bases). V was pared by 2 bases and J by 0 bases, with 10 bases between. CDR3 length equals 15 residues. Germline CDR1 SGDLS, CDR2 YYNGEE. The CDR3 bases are TGTGCCAGCAGCGTTATCAGCGGAAGCACAGATACGCAGTATTTT. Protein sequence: CASSVISGSTDTQYF.

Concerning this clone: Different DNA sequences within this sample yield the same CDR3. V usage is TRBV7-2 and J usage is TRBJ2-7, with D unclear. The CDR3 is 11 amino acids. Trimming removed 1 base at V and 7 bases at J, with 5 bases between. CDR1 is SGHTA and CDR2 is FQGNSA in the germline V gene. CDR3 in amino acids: CASSLVREQYF. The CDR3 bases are TGTGCCAGCAGCTTAGTCCGGGAGCAGTACTTC.